The 17 T cell receptor beta chains presented below share a single source sample, sequenced in a study of shared clonotypes between healthy human individuals. Profiling relied on immunoSEQ multiplex PCR, and the TCRdb table lists in-frame clones only, not all of them. Here the sample spans around 510,000 clones, approximately 95% being singletons. The sequenced sample consisted of naive CD4+ T cells sorted from blood. Stated subset: CD45RA+ positively selected. The receptors here all came from a woman in her twenties or thirties in good health.

The table lists this clone with a count of one. The gene calls are TRBV7-3 and TRBJ2-7; TRBD2 matches 9 bases. The CDR3 is 15 residues long. V gave up 4 bases and J gave up 2 bases; unmatched junction bases: 6. The germline V gene encodes CDR1 SGHTA and CDR2 FQGTGA. The CDR3 sequence: CASSYTSGLAYEQYF. The CDR3 nucleotides are TGTGCCAGCAGCTATACTAGCGGGTTGGCCTACGAGCAGTACTTC.

The chain carries TRBV11-3 and TRBJ2-1; no definite D call. Looked up from germline, CDR1 is SGHNT and CDR2 is YENEEA. Trimming took 1 base from V and 0 from J, leaving 13 bases between them. This CDR3 comprises 17 residues. The CDR3 region has the DNA TGTGCCAGCAGCTTAGGGGCTACCGATAGCTCCTACAATGAGCAGTTCTTC. It codes for CASSLGATDSSYNEQFF.

V gene TRBV7-2 combines with J gene TRBJ2-5; 8 bases agree with TRBD1. After removal of 5 bases from V and 4 bases from J, the junction contained 9 bases not matched to a gene. Germline lookup yields CDR1 SGHTA and CDR2 FQGNSA. The length of the CDR3 is 15 residues. CDR3 in DNA: TGTGCCAGCAGCCTTGCCTGGACAGGGAGAGAGACCCAGTACTTC. This codes for CASSLAWTGRETQYF.

The gene calls are TRBV27 and TRBJ2-7, with D unresolved. The CDR3 has 14 amino acids. Germline V gene sequence: CDR1 MNHEY, CDR2 SMNVEV (reference sequence). Trimming shortened V by 7 bases and J by 3 bases, and 16 bases separated the two germline ends. The CDR3 DNA is TGTGCCAGCAAGTCTTTAACGGGCCACTACGAGCAGTACTTC. It translates to CASKSLTGHYEQYF.

The V and J genes are TRBV2 and TRBJ2-7; a possible D gene is TRBD1 (6 bases). Trimming left V 8 bases short and J 2 bases short, with 10 bases between. The CDR3 totals 12 residues. In germline, CDR1 is SNHLY, CDR2 FYNNEI. Written as DNA, the CDR3 is TGTGCCAGCCGAGGACAGCCCTACGAGCAGTACTTC. This codes for CASRGQPYEQYF.

The chain carries TRBV4-1 and TRBJ2-7; D is tentatively TRBD1 or TRBD2 (5 bases each). This CDR3 is built from 16 residues. Germline V lookup: CDR1 MGHRA, CDR2 YSYEKL. V was trimmed by 1 base and J by 2 bases, leaving 15 bases between them. The CDR3 spells CASSQGSGRGPYEQYF. The CDR3 DNA is TGCGCCAGCAGCCAAGGTTCAGGACGGGGACCCTACGAGCAGTACTTC.

The CDR3 here is CASSDLGTVSYNEQFF. The CDR3 bases are TGTGCCAGCAGCGATCTAGGGACAGTTTCCTACAATGAGCAGTTCTTC. The J gene is TRBJ2-1, the V gene TRBV9, with 7 bases matching TRBD1. This CDR3 spans 16 amino acids. After removal of 3 bases from V and 1 base from J, the junction contained 7 bases not matched to a gene. CDR1 and CDR2 (germline): SGDLS, YYNGEE.

The chain links TRBV6-5 to TRBJ2-2; D perhaps matches TRBD1 (6 bases). The CDR3 loop spans 15 amino acids. V shed 2 bases and J shed 7 bases, with 14 bases lying between them. Germline V lookup: CDR1 MNHEY, CDR2 SVGAGI. CDR3 sequence: CASSYKQTGHGELFF. CDR3 nucleotide sequence: TGTGCCAGCAGTTACAAACAGACAGGCCACGGGGAGCTGTTTTTT.

The chain recombines TRBV11-3 with TRBJ2-2; D unclear. V gave up 3 bases and J gave up 3 bases, with 2 bases separating them. The CDR3 sequence is 12 residues long. From germline, CDR1 is SGHNT and CDR2 YENEEA. The CDR3 DNA reads TGTGCCAGCAGCTTGCACACCGGGGAGCTGTTTTTT. Translated: CASSLHTGELFF.

The chain employs TRBV19 and TRBJ1-2, with D perhaps TRBD1 (6 bases). CDR3 length equals 13 residues. The germline V gene has CDR1 LNHDA and CDR2 SQIVND (reference sequence). V shed 4 bases and J shed 6 bases, with 12 bases lying between them. The CDR3, as DNA: TGTGCCAGTAGTAAGTGGGGGGCCGATGGCTACACCTTC. It encodes CASSKWGADGYTF.

The chain has TRBV4-1 and TRBJ1-6, with D possibly matching TRBD1 (6 bases). The germline gives CDR1 MGHRA, CDR2 YSYEKL. Trimming took off 3 bases at V and 0 bases at J, with 9 bases between the two ends. This CDR3 has 16 amino acids. Here the CDR3 DNA reads TGCGCCAGCAGCCAGGGGGGCAGCTCCTATAATTCACCCCTCCACTTT. It yields the protein CASSQGGSSYNSPLHF.

The chain has TRBV5-8 and TRBJ2-3, with TRBD2 as a possible D gene (5 bases). This CDR3 spans 15 amino acids. Germline loops: CDR1 SGHTS, CDR2 YDEGEE. V was trimmed by 1 base and J by 0 bases, leaving 9 bases between them. The CDR3 spells CASSLRRTSTDTQYF. CDR3 bases: TGTGCCAGCAGCTTGAGAAGGACTAGCACAGATACGCAGTATTTT.

The CDR3 sequence is CASSEPGSAFF. For the CDR3, the DNA is TGTGCCAGCTCGGAACCAGGGTCGGCTTTCTTT. The J gene is TRBJ1-1, the V gene TRBV2; weak D call: TRBD1 (5 bases). The CDR3 extends over 11 amino acids. Deletions cut 8 bases from V and 11 bases from J, with 15 bases between. Germline V gene sequence: CDR1 SNHLY, CDR2 FYNNEI.

This clone has just a few counts. The chain links TRBV10-3 to TRBJ1-2, with D possibly matching TRBD1 (5 bases). The CDR3 extends over 13 amino acids. Germline CDR1 reads ENHRY; CDR2 reads SYGVKD. The V end lost 10 bases, the J end lost 8 bases, and 20 bases lay between the germline ends. In DNA, the CDR3 is TGTGCCACCTGGGACGGACCACCTCGGGGCTACACCTTC. Translated: CATWDGPPRGYTF.

The chain employs TRBV27 and TRBJ2-5; 8 bases are a match to TRBD1. The CDR3 consists of 16 residues. V shed 5 bases and J 3 bases; nucleotides not matched to a gene: 11. Germline CDR1 is MNHEY and CDR2 is SMNVEV (reference sequence). Here the CDR3 reads CASSPRTGRREETQYF. CDR3 in DNA: TGTGCCAGCAGTCCACGGACAGGGAGGCGAGAAGAGACCCAGTACTTC.

V and J are TRBV29-1 and TRBJ1-1; 9 nucleotides line up with TRBD1. The CDR3 extends over 15 amino acids. In germline, CDR1 is SQVTM, CDR2 ANQGSEA. The V and J ends lost 4 bases and 5 bases, in that order; junction bases with no gene match: 11. DNA of the CDR3: TGCAGCGTTGGTCCCGGGACAGGGATATTGACTGAAGCTTTCTTT. It is translated as CSVGPGTGILTEAFF.

The chain is built from TRBV19 and TRBJ1-5; D is ambiguous. V was cut by 0 bases and J by 4 bases, with 10 bases left in between. Per the germline V gene, CDR1 is LNHDA and CDR2 is SQIVND (reference sequence). This CDR3 region has 15 residues. The CDR3: CASSIELTRNQPQHF. The CDR3 nucleotides read TGTGCCAGTAGTATAGAACTGACGAGGAATCAGCCCCAGCATTTT.